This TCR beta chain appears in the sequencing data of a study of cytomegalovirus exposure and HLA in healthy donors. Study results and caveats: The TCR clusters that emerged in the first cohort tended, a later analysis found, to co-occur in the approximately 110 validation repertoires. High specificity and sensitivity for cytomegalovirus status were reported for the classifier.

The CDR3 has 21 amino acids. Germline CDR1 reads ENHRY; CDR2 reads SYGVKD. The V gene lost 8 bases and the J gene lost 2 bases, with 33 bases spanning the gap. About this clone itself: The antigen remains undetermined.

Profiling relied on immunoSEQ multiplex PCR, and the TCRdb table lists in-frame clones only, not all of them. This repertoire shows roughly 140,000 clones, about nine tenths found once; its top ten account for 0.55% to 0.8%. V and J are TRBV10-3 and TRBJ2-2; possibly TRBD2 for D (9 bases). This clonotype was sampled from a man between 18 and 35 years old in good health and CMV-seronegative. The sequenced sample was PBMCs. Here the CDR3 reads CAIRTETGEGRLAVNTGELFF. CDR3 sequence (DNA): TGTGCCATCCGCACCGAGACAGGGGAAGGAAGACTAGCGGTTAACACCGGGGAGCTGTTTTTT.